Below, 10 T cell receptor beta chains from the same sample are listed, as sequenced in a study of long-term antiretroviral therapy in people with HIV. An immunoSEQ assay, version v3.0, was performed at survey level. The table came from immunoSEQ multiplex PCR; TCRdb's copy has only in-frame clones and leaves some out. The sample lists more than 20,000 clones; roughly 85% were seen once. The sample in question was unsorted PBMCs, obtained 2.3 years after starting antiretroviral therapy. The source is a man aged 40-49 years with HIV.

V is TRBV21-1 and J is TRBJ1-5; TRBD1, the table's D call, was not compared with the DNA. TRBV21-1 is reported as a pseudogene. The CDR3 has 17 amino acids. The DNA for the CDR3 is TGTGCCAGCAGCACAAATAAGACAGCTAGGGTCAATCAGCCCCAGCATTTT. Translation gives CASSTNKTARVNQPQHF.

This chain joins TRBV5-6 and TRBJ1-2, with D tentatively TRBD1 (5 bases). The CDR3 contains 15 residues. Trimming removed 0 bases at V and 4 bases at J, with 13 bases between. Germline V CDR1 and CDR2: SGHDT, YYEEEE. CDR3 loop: CASSLGRGRIYGYTF. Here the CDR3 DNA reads TGTGCCAGCAGCTTGGGGCGGGGACGTATCTATGGCTACACCTTC. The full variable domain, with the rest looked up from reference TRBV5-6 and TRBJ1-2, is DAGVTQSPTHLIKTRGQQVTLRCSPKSGHDTVSWYQQALGQGPQFIFQYYEEEERQRGNFPDRFSGHQFPNYSSELNVNALLLGDSALYLCASSLGRGRIYGYTFGSGTRLTVV.

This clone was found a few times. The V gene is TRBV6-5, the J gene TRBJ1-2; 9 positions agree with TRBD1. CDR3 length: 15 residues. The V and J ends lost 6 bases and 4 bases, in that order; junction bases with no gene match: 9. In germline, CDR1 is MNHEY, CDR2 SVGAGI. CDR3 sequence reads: CASSLQDRGIYGYTF. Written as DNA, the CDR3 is TGTGCCAGCAGCTTACAGGACAGGGGAATCTATGGCTACACCTTC.

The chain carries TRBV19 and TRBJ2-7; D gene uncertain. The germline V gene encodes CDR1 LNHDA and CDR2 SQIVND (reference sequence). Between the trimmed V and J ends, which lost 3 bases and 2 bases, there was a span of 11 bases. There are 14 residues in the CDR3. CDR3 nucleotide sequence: TGTGCCAGTAGTATTTCACTAACAGCCTACGAGCAGTACTTC. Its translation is CASSISLTAYEQYF.

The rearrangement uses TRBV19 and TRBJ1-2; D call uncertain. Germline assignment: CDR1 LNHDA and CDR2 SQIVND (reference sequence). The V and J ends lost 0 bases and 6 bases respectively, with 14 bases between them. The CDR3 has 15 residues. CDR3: CASSIERRTIDGYTF. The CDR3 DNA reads TGTGCCAGTAGTATAGAACGTAGAACGATTGATGGCTACACCTTC.

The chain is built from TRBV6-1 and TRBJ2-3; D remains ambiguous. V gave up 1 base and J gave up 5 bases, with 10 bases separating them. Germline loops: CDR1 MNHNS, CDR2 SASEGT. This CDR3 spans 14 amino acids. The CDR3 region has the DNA TGTGCCAGCAGTGAAGGCCTCAATCAAGATACGCAGTATTTT. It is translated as CASSEGLNQDTQYF.

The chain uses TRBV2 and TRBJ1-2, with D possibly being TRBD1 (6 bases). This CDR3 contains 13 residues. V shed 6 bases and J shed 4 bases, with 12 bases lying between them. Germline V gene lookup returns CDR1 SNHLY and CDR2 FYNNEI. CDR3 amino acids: CASRNTGPYGYTF. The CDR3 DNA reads TGTGCCAGCAGAAATACAGGGCCCTATGGCTACACCTTC.

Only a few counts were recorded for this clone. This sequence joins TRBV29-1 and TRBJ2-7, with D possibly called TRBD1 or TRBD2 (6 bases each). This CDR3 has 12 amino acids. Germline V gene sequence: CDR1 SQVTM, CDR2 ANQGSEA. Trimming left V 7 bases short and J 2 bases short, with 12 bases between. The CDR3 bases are TGCAGCGGGGGGGACAAAACCTACGAGCAGTACTTC. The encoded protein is CSGGDKTYEQYF.

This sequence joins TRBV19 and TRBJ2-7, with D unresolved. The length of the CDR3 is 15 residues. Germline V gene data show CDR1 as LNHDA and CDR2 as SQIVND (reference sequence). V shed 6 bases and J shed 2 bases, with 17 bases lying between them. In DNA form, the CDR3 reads TGTGCCAGTAGGTCATCCGGGTTATCCCCCTACGAGCAGTACTTC. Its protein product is CASRSSGLSPYEQYF.

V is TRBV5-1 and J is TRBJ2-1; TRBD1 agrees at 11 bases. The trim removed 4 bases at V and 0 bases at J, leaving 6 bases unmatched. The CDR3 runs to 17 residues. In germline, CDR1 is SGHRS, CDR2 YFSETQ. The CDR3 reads CASSDTGTGGSYNEQFF. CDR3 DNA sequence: TGCGCCAGCAGCGACACCGGGACAGGGGGCTCCTACAATGAGCAGTTCTTC.